These T cell receptor beta chains were read from a single sample in a study of blood T cell repertoires in COVID-19. The protocol was immunoSEQ multiplex PCR, while the TCRdb copy is restricted to in-frame clones and leaves out a portion. The sample has 130,000 or so clones; approximately 87% are singletons. The sample consisted of peripheral blood. These receptor sequences come from a man in his 70s with active COVID-19. The CDR3 runs from the conserved cysteine through the conserved F or W. The order of the fields is V gene, J gene, CDR3 protein.

V: TRBV7-9
J: TRBJ2-1
CDR3: CASSPSGSSYNEQFF

V: TRBV9
J: TRBJ2-1
CDR3: CASSVVAGMGEQFF

V: TRBV18
J: TRBJ1-1
CDR3: CASSPLLVSGMNTEAFF

V: TRBV27
J: TRBJ2-7
CDR3: CASSGLAGSYEQYF

V: TRBV5-1
J: TRBJ2-7
CDR3: CASSSPDPGGTYEQYF

V: TRBV4-2
J: TRBJ2-3
CDR3: CASSQATDTQYF

V: TRBV5-1
J: TRBJ2-2
CDR3: CASTDRSRRELFF

V: TRBV7-9
J: TRBJ2-3
CDR3: CASRQSTDTQYF

V: TRBV27
J: TRBJ1-2
CDR3: CASSFHPPRDYGYTF

V: TRBV28
J: TRBJ1-1
CDR3: CASSRGLNTEAFF

V: TRBV27
J: TRBJ2-7
CDR3: CASSFTVTSGRTRTYEQYF

V: TRBV30
J: TRBJ2-7
CDR3: CAWSVQAALLSGQYF

V: TRBV3-1/TRBV3-2
J: TRBJ2-1
CDR3: CASSKAGGPNEQFF

V: TRBV19
J: TRBJ2-1
CDR3: CASSPRQGTTYNEQFF

V: TRBV11-2
J: TRBJ2-6
CDR3: CASSIYRVSGANVLTF

V: TRBV9
J: TRBJ1-1
CDR3: CASSVTATNTEAFF

V: TRBV10-3
J: TRBJ2-2
CDR3: CAISKTSGRGAGELFF

V: TRBV2
J: TRBJ1-1
CDR3: CASSLTGESTEAFF

V: TRBV28
J: TRBJ2-7
CDR3: CASSLFLGDEQYF

V: TRBV28
J: TRBJ2-3
CDR3: CASSSSGGRATDTQYF

V: TRBV11-2
J: TRBJ2-1
CDR3: CASSPAPGSYNEQFF

V: TRBV28
J: TRBJ2-7
CDR3: CASSQGAEQYF

V: TRBV28
J: TRBJ1-1
CDR3: CASTARRNTEAFF

V: TRBV28
J: TRBJ1-2
CDR3: CASSLGALVGYTF

V: TRBV9
J: TRBJ2-2
CDR3: CASSVVEGVGGELFF

V: TRBV25-1
J: TRBJ2-3
CDR3: CASSEGTSGRSDTQYF

V: TRBV9
J: TRBJ2-2
CDR3: CASSADRGGTGELFF

V: TRBV10-3
J: TRBJ1-1
CDR3: CAIRSFDSMHAFF

V: TRBV5-1
J: TRBJ2-1
CDR3: CASSLDPPGLAGYNEQFF

V: TRBV27
J: TRBJ2-1
CDR3: CASSSGVRTSGRWNEQFF

V: TRBV28
J: TRBJ2-7
CDR3: CASSRTGWQYF